The rows below give T cell receptor beta chains drawn from one sample of a study of blood T cells in healthy people across ages. Each CDR3 protein gets one entry after TCRdb re-called the 5' RACE reads with MiXCR. This table has 600,000 to 850,000 distinct CDR3 sequences, around 25% appearing once. These data were likewise used in another study, on T cells of mothers and their children.

Sequencing was done on a sample of blood. All receptors come from a boy younger than 18 in good health. Both conserved end residues are part of each CDR3. Each record gives: V gene, CDR3 length, D gene, J gene, clone size, CDR3 DNA, CDR3 protein. A D gene is named only where the DNA matches it firmly. Not all rows give a size; the values are once, few, many and, for expanded clones, a class.

v_call: TRBV7-7
cdr3_length: 14
d_call: .
j_call: TRBJ1-1
clone_size: few
cdr3_nt: TGTGCCAGCAGCTTACAGGAAGGCTCTACTGAAGCTTTCTTT
cdr3_aa: CASSLQEGSTEAFF

v_call: TRBV7-2
cdr3_length: 16
d_call: .
j_call: TRBJ2-1
clone_size: .
cdr3_nt: TGTGCCAGCAGCCCCCGCGGGTCTGTTTCGATTGGTCAGCAGTTCTTC
cdr3_aa: CASSPRGSVSIGQQFF

v_call: TRBV12-3/TRBV12-4
cdr3_length: 16
d_call: TRBD1
j_call: TRBJ1-1
clone_size: .
cdr3_nt: TGTGCCAGCAGTCCGAGAGGGACAGGGCTGTCCACTGAAGCTTACTTT
cdr3_aa: CASSPRGTGLSTEAYF

v_call: TRBV6-6
cdr3_length: 13
d_call: .
j_call: TRBJ2-3
clone_size: few
cdr3_nt: TGTGCCAGCAGTTACGTTCAGGGAGATACGCAGTATTTT
cdr3_aa: CASSYVQGDTQYF

v_call: TRBV27
cdr3_length: 15
d_call: TRBD2
j_call: TRBJ2-3
clone_size: few
cdr3_nt: TGTGCCAGCAGTTCAGGACTAGCGGGACCAGATACGCAGTATTTT
cdr3_aa: CASSSGLAGPDTQYF

v_call: TRBV10-3
cdr3_length: 13
d_call: TRBD2
j_call: TRBJ2-7
clone_size: .
cdr3_nt: TGTGCCATCCGGACTAGCGATTACTACGAGCAGTACTTC
cdr3_aa: CAIRTSDYYEQYF

v_call: TRBV28
cdr3_length: 14
d_call: .
j_call: TRBJ2-5
clone_size: .
cdr3_nt: TGTGCCAGCAGTACCGGGGGCACGGAAGAGACCCAGTACTTC
cdr3_aa: CASSTGGTEETQYF

v_call: TRBV5-1
cdr3_length: 13
d_call: .
j_call: TRBJ1-6
clone_size: .
cdr3_nt: TGCGCCAGCAATATCGATGGGGATTCACCCCTCCACTTT
cdr3_aa: CASNIDGDSPLHF

v_call: TRBV24-1
cdr3_length: 15
d_call: .
j_call: TRBJ2-7
clone_size: .
cdr3_nt: TGTGCCACCAGTGCCCAGGGCAGGGGTACCTACGAGCAGTACTTC
cdr3_aa: CATSAQGRGTYEQYF

v_call: TRBV12-3/TRBV12-4
cdr3_length: 14
d_call: .
j_call: TRBJ2-1
clone_size: few
cdr3_nt: TGTGCCAGCAGCACAATTCTACGCGACGATGAGCAGTTCTTC
cdr3_aa: CASSTILRDDEQFF

v_call: TRBV27
cdr3_length: 13
d_call: .
j_call: TRBJ1-1
clone_size: few
cdr3_nt: TGTGCCAGCAGTTCGGCGATCGGACAGGAAGCTTTCTTT
cdr3_aa: CASSSAIGQEAFF

v_call: TRBV6-1
cdr3_length: 15
d_call: .
j_call: TRBJ2-2
clone_size: few
cdr3_nt: TGTGCCAGCAGTGAAGTTCTGGGGTATATCGGGGAGCTGTTTTTT
cdr3_aa: CASSEVLGYIGELFF

v_call: TRBV12-3/TRBV12-4
cdr3_length: 15
d_call: .
j_call: TRBJ2-5
clone_size: .
cdr3_nt: TGTGCCAGCAGTTTTTATCAGGTACAGGGGAGGAAGCAGTACTTC
cdr3_aa: CASSFYQVQGRKQYF

v_call: TRBV5-1
cdr3_length: 14
d_call: TRBD1
j_call: TRBJ2-1
clone_size: few
cdr3_nt: TGCGCCAGCACCTCGGACAGGGTATTCAATGAGCAGTTCTTC
cdr3_aa: CASTSDRVFNEQFF

v_call: TRBV25-1
cdr3_length: 14
d_call: .
j_call: TRBJ2-5
clone_size: .
cdr3_nt: TGTGCCAGCAGCCCCAGGGAGTTCCAAGAGACCCAGTACTTC
cdr3_aa: CASSPREFQETQYF

v_call: TRBV7-8
cdr3_length: 16
d_call: .
j_call: TRBJ2-5
clone_size: .
cdr3_nt: TGTGCCAGCAGCCTTAGGGGACCGATGGCCCAAGAGACCCAGTACTTC
cdr3_aa: CASSLRGPMAQETQYF

v_call: TRBV5-1
cdr3_length: 16
d_call: TRBD2
j_call: TRBJ2-5
clone_size: few
cdr3_nt: TGCGCCAGCAGCCCGGCCCCTAGCGGGGGGTCGGGTGAGCAGTACTTC
cdr3_aa: CASSPAPSGGSGEQYF

v_call: TRBV7-8
cdr3_length: 13
d_call: .
j_call: TRBJ1-1
clone_size: .
cdr3_nt: TGTGCCAGCAGCTTAGGGGTGCTCACTGAAGCTTTCTTT
cdr3_aa: CASSLGVLTEAFF

v_call: TRBV27
cdr3_length: 16
d_call: TRBD2
j_call: TRBJ2-7
clone_size: few
cdr3_nt: TGTGCCAGCAGTTTCGGACTAGCGGGGCCACTTTACGAGCAGTACTTC
cdr3_aa: CASSFGLAGPLYEQYF

v_call: TRBV29-1
cdr3_length: 11
d_call: .
j_call: TRBJ2-7
clone_size: few
cdr3_nt: TGCAGCGTTGCGGCAGGGAACGAGCAGTACTTC
cdr3_aa: CSVAAGNEQYF

v_call: TRBV20-1
cdr3_length: 12
d_call: .
j_call: TRBJ2-2
clone_size: few
cdr3_nt: TGCAGTGCTGGAGAGAACACCGGGGAGCTGTTTTTT
cdr3_aa: CSAGENTGELFF

v_call: TRBV6-6
cdr3_length: 14
d_call: TRBD2
j_call: TRBJ2-5
clone_size: .
cdr3_nt: TGTGCCAGCAGATGGACTAGCGGGGAAGAGACCCAGTACTTC
cdr3_aa: CASRWTSGEETQYF

v_call: TRBV7-2
cdr3_length: 15
d_call: .
j_call: TRBJ2-5
clone_size: few
cdr3_nt: TGTGCCAGCAGCTTAATCGCCGACGGGGAGGAGACCCAGTACTTC
cdr3_aa: CASSLIADGEETQYF

v_call: TRBV7-9
cdr3_length: 18
d_call: .
j_call: TRBJ2-1
clone_size: many
cdr3_nt: TGTGCCAGCAGCCTCCAAGTAGCGTTGGGATATTACTACAATGAGCAGTTCTTC
cdr3_aa: CASSLQVALGYYYNEQFF

v_call: TRBV29-1
cdr3_length: 12
d_call: .
j_call: TRBJ2-4
clone_size: few
cdr3_nt: TGCAGCGCCAGACAGGCCAAAAACATTCAGTACTTC
cdr3_aa: CSARQAKNIQYF

v_call: TRBV12-3/TRBV12-4
cdr3_length: 13
d_call: .
j_call: TRBJ2-1
clone_size: once
cdr3_nt: TGTGCCAGCAGTTTTGCCCCCTACAATGAGCAGTTCTTC
cdr3_aa: CASSFAPYNEQFF

v_call: TRBV7-8
cdr3_length: 18
d_call: TRBD1
j_call: TRBJ1-5
clone_size: .
cdr3_nt: TGTGCCAGCAGCTTCGGACAGGGCCAACCCTATAGCAATCAGCCCCAGCATTTT
cdr3_aa: CASSFGQGQPYSNQPQHF

v_call: TRBV29-1
cdr3_length: 13
d_call: TRBD2
j_call: TRBJ2-7
clone_size: .
cdr3_nt: TGCAGCGTTCAACTAGCGGGAGACGGCGAGCAGTACTTC
cdr3_aa: CSVQLAGDGEQYF

v_call: TRBV3-1
cdr3_length: 22
d_call: TRBD2
j_call: TRBJ2-2
clone_size: .
cdr3_nt: TGTGCCAGCAGCCACCCGTCCGGGGGTAGCGGGAGTTCCGGCCCCAACACCGGGGAGCTGTTTTTT
cdr3_aa: CASSHPSGGSGSSGPNTGELFF

v_call: TRBV7-3
cdr3_length: 15
d_call: TRBD1
j_call: TRBJ2-5
clone_size: .
cdr3_nt: TGTGCCAGCAGCCGAGCCGGGACAGCCCAAGAGACCCAGTACTTC
cdr3_aa: CASSRAGTAQETQYF

v_call: TRBV4-3
cdr3_length: 14
d_call: .
j_call: TRBJ2-3
clone_size: few
cdr3_nt: TGCGCCAGCAGCCAGATCCTCAGGGGAGATACGCAGTATTTT
cdr3_aa: CASSQILRGDTQYF

v_call: TRBV14
cdr3_length: 15
d_call: .
j_call: TRBJ1-2
clone_size: .
cdr3_nt: TGTGCCAGCAGCCACCGTGCAGGGGCCATCTATGGCTACACCTTC
cdr3_aa: CASSHRAGAIYGYTF

v_call: TRBV7-8
cdr3_length: 13
d_call: TRBD2
j_call: TRBJ2-7
clone_size: few
cdr3_nt: TGTGCCGCGGGGATAGCGGGAGGCTACGAGCAGTACTTC
cdr3_aa: CAAGIAGGYEQYF

v_call: TRBV5-1
cdr3_length: 15
d_call: TRBD2
j_call: TRBJ2-7
clone_size: .
cdr3_nt: TGCGCCAGCAGCTTAGCGGCTAGCGGGGCCTACGAGCAGTACTTC
cdr3_aa: CASSLAASGAYEQYF

v_call: TRBV6-2/TRBV6-3
cdr3_length: 16
d_call: TRBD2
j_call: TRBJ2-7
clone_size: .
cdr3_nt: TGTGCCAGCAGTTACCAAGGGACTACAGGCGGATACGAGCAGTACTTC
cdr3_aa: CASSYQGTTGGYEQYF

v_call: TRBV29-1
cdr3_length: 14
d_call: .
j_call: TRBJ2-5
clone_size: few
cdr3_nt: TGCAGTTCTGGGGCTAGCGAGGGGTGGGAGACCCAGTACTTC
cdr3_aa: CSSGASEGWETQYF

v_call: TRBV20-1
cdr3_length: 16
d_call: TRBD1
j_call: TRBJ2-5
clone_size: few
cdr3_nt: TGCAGTGCTTCAATGTCCGGGACAGCGCCACAAGAGACCCAGTACTTC
cdr3_aa: CSASMSGTAPQETQYF

v_call: TRBV29-1
cdr3_length: 15
d_call: .
j_call: TRBJ2-3
clone_size: .
cdr3_nt: TGCAGCGCCCAGAAGGGCGGAAGCCGCACAGATACGCAGTATTTT
cdr3_aa: CSAQKGGSRTDTQYF

v_call: TRBV7-3
cdr3_length: 13
d_call: TRBD2
j_call: TRBJ2-7
clone_size: few
cdr3_nt: TGTGCCAGCAGCCCAACCTTAGCGGGAGGCCTATTCTTC
cdr3_aa: CASSPTLAGGLFF

v_call: TRBV3-1
cdr3_length: 17
d_call: .
j_call: TRBJ2-3
clone_size: many
cdr3_nt: TGTGCCAGCAGCCGTTTTATGGCGGGGGCCCCAGCAGATACGCAGTATTTT
cdr3_aa: CASSRFMAGAPADTQYF

v_call: TRBV6-5
cdr3_length: 17
d_call: TRBD2
j_call: TRBJ2-5
clone_size: .
cdr3_nt: TGTGCCAGCAGTTACTCGAGGACTAGCGGGAGTGAGGAGACCCAGTACTTC
cdr3_aa: CASSYSRTSGSEETQYF

v_call: TRBV7-2
cdr3_length: 17
d_call: TRBD1
j_call: TRBJ2-3
clone_size: .
cdr3_nt: TGTGCCAGCAGCTATACCTTGGGACAGGGGGAAATAGATACGCAGTATTTT
cdr3_aa: CASSYTLGQGEIDTQYF

v_call: TRBV11-1
cdr3_length: 14
d_call: .
j_call: TRBJ2-3
clone_size: .
cdr3_nt: TGTGCCAGCATCCCGGTACTAGGCACAGATACGCAGTATTTT
cdr3_aa: CASIPVLGTDTQYF

v_call: TRBV5-1
cdr3_length: 13
d_call: .
j_call: TRBJ2-7
clone_size: once
cdr3_nt: TGCGCCAGCAGCTCAGGGGTAATCTACGAGCAGTACTTC
cdr3_aa: CASSSGVIYEQYF

v_call: TRBV2
cdr3_length: 12
d_call: .
j_call: TRBJ2-2
clone_size: .
cdr3_nt: TGTGCCAGCGGAGCGCTAACCGGGGAGCTGTTTTTT
cdr3_aa: CASGALTGELFF

v_call: TRBV2
cdr3_length: 16
d_call: TRBD2
j_call: TRBJ2-5
clone_size: .
cdr3_nt: TGTGCCAGCAGTAAACCGGGACTAGCGGGAGTGGAGACCCAGTACTTC
cdr3_aa: CASSKPGLAGVETQYF

v_call: TRBV21-1
cdr3_length: 15
d_call: .
j_call: TRBJ2-1
clone_size: .
cdr3_nt: TGTGCCAGCAGCTCTTGGACAGGCTCCTACAATGAGCAGTTCTTC
cdr3_aa: CASSSWTGSYNEQFF

v_call: TRBV20-1
cdr3_length: 13
d_call: .
j_call: TRBJ2-7
clone_size: .
cdr3_nt: TGCAGTGCTGGGACGTCGACTGGATACGAGCAGTACTTC
cdr3_aa: CSAGTSTGYEQYF